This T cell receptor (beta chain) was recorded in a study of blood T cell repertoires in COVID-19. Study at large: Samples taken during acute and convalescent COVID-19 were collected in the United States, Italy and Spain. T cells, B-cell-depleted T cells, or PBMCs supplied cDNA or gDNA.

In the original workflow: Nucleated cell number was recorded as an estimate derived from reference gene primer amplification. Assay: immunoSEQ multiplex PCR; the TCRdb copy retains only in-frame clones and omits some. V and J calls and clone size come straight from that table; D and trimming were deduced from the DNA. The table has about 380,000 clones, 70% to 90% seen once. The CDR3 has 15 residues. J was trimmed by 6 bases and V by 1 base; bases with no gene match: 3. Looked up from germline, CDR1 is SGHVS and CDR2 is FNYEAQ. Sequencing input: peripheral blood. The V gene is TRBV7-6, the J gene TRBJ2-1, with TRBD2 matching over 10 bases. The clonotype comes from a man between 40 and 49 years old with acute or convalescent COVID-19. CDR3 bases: TGTGCCAGCAGCTTAGTTAGCGGGGGGCTCAATGAGCAGTTCTTC. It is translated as CASSLVSGGLNEQFF.